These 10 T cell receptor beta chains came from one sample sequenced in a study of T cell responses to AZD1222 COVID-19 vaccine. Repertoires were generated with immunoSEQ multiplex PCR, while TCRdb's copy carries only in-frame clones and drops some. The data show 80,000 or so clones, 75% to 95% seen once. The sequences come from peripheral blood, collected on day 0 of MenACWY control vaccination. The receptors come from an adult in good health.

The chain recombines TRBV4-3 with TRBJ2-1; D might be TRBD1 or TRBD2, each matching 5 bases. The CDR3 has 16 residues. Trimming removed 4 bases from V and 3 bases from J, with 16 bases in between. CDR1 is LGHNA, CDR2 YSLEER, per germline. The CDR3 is CASSPLVGRDYNEQFF. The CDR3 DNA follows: TGCGCCAGCAGCCCTCTCGTGGGACGAGACTACAATGAGCAGTTCTTC.

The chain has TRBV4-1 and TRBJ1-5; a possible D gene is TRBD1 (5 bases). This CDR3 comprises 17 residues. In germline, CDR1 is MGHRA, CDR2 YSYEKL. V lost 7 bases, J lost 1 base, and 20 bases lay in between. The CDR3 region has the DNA TGCGCCAGCACCGCAAACGGGGGTCTTGGCAGCAATCAGCCCCAGCATTTT. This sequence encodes CASTANGGLGSNQPQHF.

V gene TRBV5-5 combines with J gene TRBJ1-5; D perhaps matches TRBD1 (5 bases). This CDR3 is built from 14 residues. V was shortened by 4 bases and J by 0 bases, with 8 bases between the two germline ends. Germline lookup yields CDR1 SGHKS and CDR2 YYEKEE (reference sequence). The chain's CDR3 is CASSKDISNQPQHF. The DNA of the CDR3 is TGTGCCAGCAGCAAGGACATTAGCAATCAGCCCCAGCATTTT.

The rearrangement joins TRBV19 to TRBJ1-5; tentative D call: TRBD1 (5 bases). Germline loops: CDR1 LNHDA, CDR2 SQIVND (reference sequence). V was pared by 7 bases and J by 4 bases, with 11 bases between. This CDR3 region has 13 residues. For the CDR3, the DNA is TGTGCCAGTATGACGGGGCAGAATCAGCCCCAGCATTTT. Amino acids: CASMTGQNQPQHF.

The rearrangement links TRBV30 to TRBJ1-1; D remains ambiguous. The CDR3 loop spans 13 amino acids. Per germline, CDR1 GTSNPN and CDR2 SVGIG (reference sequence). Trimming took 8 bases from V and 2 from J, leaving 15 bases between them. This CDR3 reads CASRPGVNTEAFF. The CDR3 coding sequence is TGTGCCAGCCGCCCCGGGGTCAACACTGAAGCTTTCTTT.

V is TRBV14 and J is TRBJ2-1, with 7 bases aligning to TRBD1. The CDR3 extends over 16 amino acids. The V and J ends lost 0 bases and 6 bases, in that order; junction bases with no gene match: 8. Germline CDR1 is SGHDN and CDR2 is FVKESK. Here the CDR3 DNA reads TGTGCCAGCAGCCAAGAATTGGGACAGAGCCTCAATGAGCAGTTCTTC. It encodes CASSQELGQSLNEQFF.

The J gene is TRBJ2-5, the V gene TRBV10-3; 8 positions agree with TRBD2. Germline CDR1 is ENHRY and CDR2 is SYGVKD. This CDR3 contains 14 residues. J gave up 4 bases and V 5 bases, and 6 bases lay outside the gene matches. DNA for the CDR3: TGTGCCATCAGTACCTTAGCGGGATCAGAGACCCAGTACTTC. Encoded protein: CAISTLAGSETQYF.

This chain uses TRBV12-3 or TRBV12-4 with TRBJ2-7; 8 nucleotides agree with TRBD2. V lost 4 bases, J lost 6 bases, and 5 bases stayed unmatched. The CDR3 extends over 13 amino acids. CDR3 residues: CASSSGRGFEQYF. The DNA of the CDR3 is TGTGCCAGCAGTTCCGGGAGGGGGTTCGAGCAGTACTTC.

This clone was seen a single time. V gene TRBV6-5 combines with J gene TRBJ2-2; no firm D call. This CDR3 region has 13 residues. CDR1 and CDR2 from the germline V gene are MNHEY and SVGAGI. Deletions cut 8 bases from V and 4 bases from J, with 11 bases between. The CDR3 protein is CASDRSGTGELFF. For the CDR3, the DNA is TGTGCCAGCGACCGATCTGGCACCGGGGAGCTGTTTTTT.

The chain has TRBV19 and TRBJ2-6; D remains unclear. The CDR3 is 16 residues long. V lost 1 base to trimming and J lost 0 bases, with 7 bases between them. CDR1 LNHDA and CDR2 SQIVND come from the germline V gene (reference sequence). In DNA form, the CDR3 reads TGTGCCAGTAGTATAGGTGGGCGCTCTGGGGCCAACGTCCTGACTTTC. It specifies CASSIGGRSGANVLTF.